This is a list of T cell receptor beta chains from one sample in a study of OX40 agonist ivuxolimab in advanced cancers. Using immunoSEQ multiplex PCR, the repertoire was profiled, and TCRdb retains in-frame clones only, with some absent. Of about 62,000 clones in the sample, 79% were seen once. This material consisted of CD4+ or CD8+ T cells sorted from blood, taken in a trial of the OX40 agonist ivuxolimab. These receptors all come from an adult with an advanced solid tumor such as melanoma, head and neck, liver or kidney cancer. CDR3s include the opening cysteine and the closing phenylalanine or tryptophan. The D gene is left open where the match is weak. Rows give clone size only sometimes, using once, few, many, or a class for an expanded clone.

clone size	V gene	J gene	D gene	CDR3 DNA	CDR3 protein
NA	TRBV6-1	TRBJ1-2	NA	TGTGCCAGCAGTGGACACAGGGCGGGGGCTAACTATGGCTACACCTTC	CASSGHRAGANYGYTF
NA	TRBV7-2	TRBJ2-5	TRBD1	TGTGCCAGCAGCGGGGGACAGCCATTCCTGGAGACCCAGTACTTC	CASSGGQPFLETQYF
NA	TRBV7-9	TRBJ2-5	NA	TGTGCCAGCAGTTCCCCCGGAGGGGAGACCCAGTACTTC	CASSSPGGETQYF
once	TRBV7-9	TRBJ2-3	NA	TGTGCCAGCAGCTTAGGAGGGGCTACAGATACGCAGTATTTT	CASSLGGATDTQYF
NA	TRBV9	TRBJ2-5	NA	TGTGCCAGCAGCCCCAGGGGCTTGATGGAGACCCAGTACTTC	CASSPRGLMETQYF
few	TRBV7-8	TRBJ2-1	TRBD2	TGTGCCAGCAGCGGACTAGCGGGGCCGGGCGGCAATGAGCAGTTCTTC	CASSGLAGPGGNEQFF
NA	TRBV7-6	TRBJ2-3	NA	TGTGCCAGCAGCTCGGCCTCCTGGCGCAGACATAGCACAGATACGCAGTATTTT	CASSSASWRRHSTDTQYF
NA	TRBV4-3	TRBJ2-1	NA	TGCGCCAGCAGCCAAGACGCCTCAGGGGCCAATGAGCAGTTCTTC	CASSQDASGANEQFF
NA	TRBV7-9	TRBJ2-7	NA	TGTGCCAGCAGCTTAGGCATGTACGAGCAGTACTTC	CASSLGMYEQYF
once	TRBV4-3	TRBJ2-5	NA	TGCGCCAGCAGCCAAGTCGTAAGCCAAGAGACCCAGTACTTC	CASSQVVSQETQYF
once	TRBV28	TRBJ1-4	NA	TGTGCCAGCAGCCTAGGTGGGGGGCGCATTGAAAAACTGTTTTTT	CASSLGGGRIEKLFF
NA	TRBV18	TRBJ2-7	NA	TGTGCCAGCTCACCAGGGCGTGAGGGCCACGAGCAGTACTTC	CASSPGREGHEQYF
few	TRBV7-6	TRBJ1-4	TRBD1	TGTGCCAGCAGCTTTGGAGGGGACAGGAATGAAAAACTGTTTTTT	CASSFGGDRNEKLFF